This TCR beta chain was recorded in a study of T cells in Graves' hyperthyroidism and ophthalmopathy. Across the whole study: Once the initial diagnosis was made, peripheral blood was obtained before any treatment.

The CDR3 has 14 amino acids. The V end was cut by 8 bases, the J end by 0 bases, with 13 bases between. The germline V gene has CDR1 LNHDA and CDR2 SQIVND (reference sequence). Amplified TCR beta CDR3 regions derived from RNA transcripts. A set of HTBI primers served as the primers for a first-round RT-PCR of the TCR CDR3. TCRdb re-derived calls from the multiplex PCR reads in MiXCR, one entry per CDR3 protein. Altogether some 600,000 distinct CDR3 sequences are present, around 13% being singletons, with the ten largest covering less than 6%. This clonotype was seen repeatedly, ten times or more. Recently diagnosed hyperthyroidism of less than 2 months' duration affected patients aged 18 to 65. Drawn at first hyperthyroidism diagnosis, the blood sample preceded any ophthalmopathy symptoms. The authors obtained PBMCs from over 7.5 ml of fresh peripheral blood.

The chain carries TRBV19 and TRBJ1-1; D is uncertain. The sequenced sample consisted of blood. This TCR derives from a woman in her thirties with Graves' hyperthyroidism that later progressed to Graves' ophthalmopathy. This chain's CDR3 is CASLREGVNTEAFF. In DNA form, the CDR3 reads TGTGCCAGTTTAAGGGAGGGAGTGAACACTGAAGCTTTCTTT.